The T cell receptor beta chain under discussion was sequenced for a study of molecular identifiers for immune sequencing clone quantification. Study-wide background: Within a replicate experiment, RNA obtained from either about 20,000 or 100,000 naive CD8 cells was divided into five aliquots, and four of those aliquots were then sequenced.

Study results and limitations: Amid 750,000 to 1,000,000 naive cells, spiked Jurkat TCR RNA from one cell was reportedly still detectable.

In germline, CDR1 is SGDLS, CDR2 YYNGEE. The CDR3 is 13 amino acids. The V end lost 4 bases, the J end lost 4 bases, and 10 bases lay between the germline ends. Preparation of naive CD8 libraries involved roughly 20,000 to 1,000,000 sorted cells and 10%, 30% or 50% RNA. The sorting of naive CD8 T cells used the CD8+CD4-CCR7+CD45RA+ phenotype. A single record per CDR3 protein comes from TCRdb applying MiXCR to the PCR reads. Of more than 450,000 distinct CDR3 sequences listed, about a quarter are singletons. The table lists this clonotype with many counts. Its antigen remains unidentified. Sequencing was carried out using naive CD8+ T cells from blood, with Jurkat cell RNA spiked in. Indicated subset: FACS-sorted CD8+CD4-CCR7+CD45RA+ naive T cells. This TCR derives from a human donor in good health. Some libraries in this study had Jurkat cell RNA spiked in. The genes are TRBV9 and TRBJ2-3, with a weak D call TRBD2 (6 bases). The CDR3 DNA sequence: TGTGCCAGCAGCAATTGGGAGGCAGATACGCAGTATTTT. This codes for CASSNWEADTQYF.